This entry concerns a single TCR beta chain. This record comes from a study of early T cells in non-severe SARS-CoV-2 infection. The TCR library protocol attached unique molecular identifiers to the individual cDNA molecules. TCRdb analysed the 5' RACE reads with MiXCR anew, one entry per CDR3 protein. Of 62,000 or so distinct CDR3 sequences in the sample, more than 9% are singletons; the top ten hold 1.2%. This receptor was taken from an adult who was a healthcare worker with PCR-confirmed SARS-CoV-2 infection or an uninfected control (not recorded which). Sequencing used whole blood.

The CDR3 spells CASHERRIPGTYNEQFF. Here the CDR3 DNA reads TGTGCCAGTCATGAGAGGAGGATACCGGGGACCTACAATGAGCAGTTCTTC. This chain uses TRBV6-6 with TRBJ2-1; a weak D match, TRBD2 (5 bases). The CDR3 is 17 amino acids. Germline loops: CDR1 MNHNY, CDR2 SVGAGI (reference sequence). V was cut by 9 bases and J by 2 bases, with 23 bases left in between.